Below are 5 T cell receptor beta chains sequenced from a single sample in a study of T cell responses to AZD1222 COVID-19 vaccine. Sequenced by immunoSEQ multiplex PCR; TCRdb stores in-frame clones only, minus some. The sample lists about 110,000 clones, roughly 90% seen once, with 5.5% to 8.5% in the top ten. The input for sequencing was peripheral blood, taken on day 0 of AZD1222 vaccination. Source of these receptors: an adult in good health.

V usage is TRBV9 and J usage is TRBJ2-5; D might be TRBD1 (6 bases). Trimming pared 3 bases from V and 3 bases from J, leaving 9 bases between. Germline V gene sequence: CDR1 SGDLS, CDR2 YYNGEE. The CDR3 has 13 residues. CDR3 in DNA: TGTGCCAGCAGCGGTGCAGGGGAAGAGACCCAGTACTTC. It translates to CASSGAGEETQYF.

The rearrangement uses TRBV28 and TRBJ1-6; TRBD1 agrees at 8 bases. V trimming: 6 bases; J trimming: 9 bases; junction bases outside the gene matches: 10. This CDR3 region has 15 residues. Germline values: CDR1 MDHEN, CDR2 SYDVKM. CDR3: CASRKPGQALSPLHF. The CDR3 region has the DNA TGTGCCAGCAGAAAACCGGGACAGGCACTTTCACCCCTCCACTTT.

V and J are TRBV9 and TRBJ1-2; tentative D call: TRBD1 (5 bases). From germline, CDR1 is SGDLS and CDR2 YYNGEE. Trimming shortened V by 2 bases and J by 0 bases, and 14 bases separated the two germline ends. The CDR3 is 16 amino acids. The CDR3 is CASSVSQGGANYGYTF. The CDR3 DNA is TGTGCCAGCAGCGTGTCGCAGGGTGGAGCTAACTATGGCTACACCTTC.

V is TRBV10-3 and J is TRBJ2-1, with 11 bases identical to TRBD2. The CDR3 runs 14 residues. CDR1 is ENHRY, CDR2 SYGVKD, per germline. V shed 4 bases, J shed 6 bases, and the junction held 2 bases outside the gene matches. CDR3 residues: CAISAGTSGNEQFF. CDR3 sequence (DNA): TGTGCCATCAGTGCCGGGACTAGCGGCAATGAGCAGTTCTTC.

The chain carries TRBV12-5 and TRBJ2-5; D remains ambiguous. CDR1 and CDR2 (germline): LGHNT, FRNRAP. The germline V and J ends were trimmed by 3 bases and 5 bases, with 10 bases remaining between them. The CDR3 totals 13 residues. CDR3 amino acids: CASGFEFGETQYF. CDR3 nucleotides: TGTGCTAGTGGTTTTGAGTTTGGGGAGACCCAGTACTTC.